A single sample gave rise to the 13 T cell receptor beta chains below, sequenced in a study of CD8 T cells in ankylosing spondylitis. TCRdb recomputed calls from the 5' RACE reads with MiXCR, one row per CDR3 protein. The sample lists a few hundred thousand distinct CDR3 sequences, 15% to 20% occurring once. Study-wide points: A TCR beta motif of under 10 highly homologous variants appeared characteristic of ankylosing spondylitis blood.

Their recognized antigens are unknown. The material sequenced was blood, either unsorted or a sorted T cell fraction (not recorded which). The receptors originated from a male donor with ankylosing spondylitis.

This chain links TRBV25-1 with TRBJ1-1, with D possibly being TRBD1 (6 bases). The V end lost 7 bases, the J end lost 3 bases, and 12 bases lay between the germline ends. This CDR3 is 13 amino acids long. Germline V gene sequence: CDR1 MGHDK, CDR2 SYGVNS. The CDR3 is CASTYREDTEAFF. The CDR3 DNA reads TGTGCCAGCACGTACAGGGAAGACACTGAAGCTTTCTTT.

This clonotype was seen more than once but under ten times. The chain couples TRBV6-1 to TRBJ2-7; D call uncertain. From germline, CDR1 is MNHNS and CDR2 SASEGT. The CDR3 totals 13 residues. Between the trimmed V and J ends, which lost 1 base and 3 bases, there was a span of 7 bases. This CDR3 reads CASSEGWGYEQYF. CDR3 DNA: TGTGCCAGCAGTGAAGGTTGGGGCTACGAGCAGTACTTC.

The chain employs TRBV6-5 and TRBJ2-1; no clear D gene. The CDR3 consists of 16 residues. Germline V gene lookup returns CDR1 MNHEY and CDR2 SVGAGI. V lost 0 bases and J lost 0, with 9 bases in between. In DNA, the CDR3 is TGTGCCAGCAGTTACTCGGTGGTAGGCTCCTACAATGAGCAGTTCTTC. It is translated as CASSYSVVGSYNEQFF.

This clonotype turned up a few times. The chain uses TRBV11-2 and TRBJ2-5, with TRBD2 matching 9 bases. V was clipped by 5 bases and J by 2 bases; unmatched bases: 6. Germline V lookup: CDR1 SGHAT, CDR2 FQNNGV. CDR3 size: 15 residues. The CDR3 region is CASSPATSGQETQYF. The CDR3 DNA is TGTGCCAGCAGCCCTGCGACTAGCGGACAAGAGACCCAGTACTTC.

This clonotype has at least ten counts. This chain links TRBV4-2 with TRBJ2-1; 14 bases map to TRBD2. J was trimmed by 7 bases and V by 0 bases; bases with no gene match: 5. There are 17 residues in the CDR3. Germline-derived CDR1 and CDR2 are LGHNA and YNFKEQ. Here the CDR3 reads CASSQDGTSGSRNEQFF. CDR3 nucleotides: TGTGCCAGCAGCCAAGATGGGACTAGCGGGAGTAGGAATGAGCAGTTCTTC.

This clonotype has a handful of counts. The gene calls are TRBV29-1 and TRBJ2-7; D uncertain. Trimming cost V 4 bases and J 0 bases, with 7 bases left between them. The germline CDR1 and CDR2 sequences are SQVTM and ANQGSEA. This CDR3 region has 12 residues. In nucleotides, the CDR3 is TGCAGCGTTGCGTTAGGCTCCTACGAGCAGTACTTC. Translation gives CSVALGSYEQYF.

This clonotype was found many times. The V gene is TRBV5-6, the J gene TRBJ2-3; D ambiguous. Trimming stripped 1 base from V and 0 bases from J, with 9 bases between. The CDR3 loop spans 15 amino acids. CDR1 SGHDT and CDR2 YYEEEE come from the germline V gene. The CDR3: CASSLLYSSTDTQYF. The DNA for the CDR3 is TGTGCCAGCAGCTTGCTATATTCTAGCACAGATACGCAGTATTTT.

This rearrangement joins TRBV4-2 to TRBJ2-5; 8 bases match TRBD1. The J segment lost 5 bases and the V segment lost 2 bases, leaving 10 bases of the junction unmatched. The CDR3 is 16 residues long. CDR1 and CDR2 from the germline V gene are LGHNA and YNFKEQ. The CDR3 DNA follows: TGTGCCAGCAGCCAAAATGCAGGGGGCGCGGGGGAGACCCAGTACTTC. Amino acids: CASSQNAGGAGETQYF.

The chain couples TRBV14 to TRBJ2-2; TRBD1 matches at 8 bases. This CDR3 spans 15 amino acids. Germline V gene sequence: CDR1 SGHDN, CDR2 FVKESK. Trimming at V came to 1 base and at J to 6 bases, leaving 4 bases not matched to a gene. CDR3 protein: CASSQATGVAGELFF. The DNA for the CDR3 is TGTGCCAGCAGCCAAGCGACAGGGGTGGCCGGGGAGCTGTTTTTT.

The gene calls are TRBV11-2 and TRBJ2-3; perhaps TRBD1 as D (6 bases). CDR3 size: 16 residues. V shed 0 bases and J shed 1 base, with 11 bases lying between them. Germline V gene lookup returns CDR1 SGHAT and CDR2 FQNNGV. The CDR3 DNA is TGTGCCAGCAGCTTAGAAGGGGGATTCGGCACAGATACGCAGTATTTT. This codes for CASSLEGGFGTDTQYF.

This clonotype was seen only a few times. The chain carries TRBV7-2 and TRBJ2-7, with D possibly being TRBD2 (6 bases). The germline gives CDR1 SGHTA, CDR2 FQGNSA. The length of the CDR3 is 16 residues. V lost 5 bases and J lost 5, with 22 bases in between. The chain's CDR3 is CASSPLPGGITDEQYF. In nucleotides, the CDR3 is TGTGCCAGCAGCCCTCTGCCCGGCGGGATAACGGACGAGCAGTACTTC.

This clonotype was counted only a few times. V gene TRBV12-3 or TRBV12-4 combines with J gene TRBJ1-1; 7 positions agree with TRBD1. This CDR3 is 15 amino acids long. Trimming took 6 bases from V and 0 from J; bases not matched to a gene: 7. The DNA for the CDR3 is TGTGCCAGCAGCGTAAGACAGGGTGTGAACACTGAAGCTTTCTTT. Translation: CASSVRQGVNTEAFF.

This clonotype has ten or more counts. The CDR3 DNA sequence: TGCAGCGTCGAGTCGGGACAGAGCTCCTACAATGAGCAGTTCTTC. It yields the protein CSVESGQSSYNEQFF. The gene calls are TRBV29-1 and TRBJ2-1, with TRBD1 matching over 7 bases. In germline, CDR1 is SQVTM, CDR2 ANQGSEA. CDR3 length: 15 amino acids. The V segment lost 6 bases and the J segment 0 bases; nucleotides outside the gene matches: 8.